Presented here are 13 T cell receptor beta chains from one specimen sequenced in a study of blood T cells in healthy people across ages. Sample-barcoded 5' priming and a J-beta primer mix drove a second PCR of roughly 6 to 12 cycles. MiXCR, applied by TCRdb to the 5' RACE reads, yields one record per CDR3 protein. This table has about 1.4 million distinct CDR3 sequences, almost 60% appearing once. Sequences were obtained from blood. Receptors originate from a man younger than 30 in good health.

CDR3: CASSYSRLGTGGNSPLHF. CDR3 DNA: TGTGCCAGCAGTTACTCTCGGTTAGGGACAGGGGGAAATTCACCCCTCCACTTT. J is TRBJ1-6 and V is TRBV6-5, with TRBD1 matching over 11 bases. V trimming: 0 bases; J trimming: 7 bases; junction bases outside the gene matches: 8. This CDR3 is built from 18 residues. Per the germline V gene, CDR1 is MNHEY and CDR2 is SVGAGI.

The genes are TRBV4-1 and TRBJ2-5; unclear D gene. Trimming pared 2 bases from V and 5 bases from J, leaving 15 bases between. The CDR3 sequence is 15 residues long. Germline lookup yields CDR1 MGHRA and CDR2 YSYEKL. The CDR3 protein is CASSQQGPPRETQYF. CDR3 sequence (DNA): TGCGCCAGCAGCCAACAAGGGCCCCCACGGGAGACCCAGTACTTC.

The chain combines TRBV5-1 with TRBJ1-4, with a possible D match to TRBD1 (6 bases). Germline assignment: CDR1 SGHRS and CDR2 YFSETQ. The CDR3 consists of 17 residues. Trimming took off 0 bases at V and 2 bases at J, with 14 bases between the two ends. CDR3 sequence (DNA): TGCGCCAGCAGCTTGGGCGGAGGTGACAGGACTAATGAAAAACTGTTTTTT. This encodes CASSLGGGDRTNEKLFF.

The gene calls are TRBV29-1 and TRBJ2-3; D remains ambiguous. Germline V gene data show CDR1 as SQVTM and CDR2 as ANQGSEA. Trimming took 4 bases from V and 5 from J, leaving 10 bases between them. The CDR3 has 12 amino acids. The CDR3 loop reads CSVVASLDTQYF. The DNA of the CDR3 is TGCAGCGTTGTGGCTTCCTTAGATACGCAGTATTTT.

The V gene is TRBV5-1, the J gene TRBJ2-1; 12 bases line up with TRBD2. CDR1 SGHRS and CDR2 YFSETQ come from the germline V gene. V lost 4 bases to trimming and J lost 6 bases; unmatched junction nucleotides: 5. The CDR3 has 15 residues. CDR3 residues: CASSPLAGGINEQFF. The CDR3 nucleotides are TGCGCCAGCAGCCCCCTAGCGGGAGGGATCAATGAGCAGTTCTTC. Looking up the rest from reference TRBV5-1 and TRBJ2-1 gives the full variable domain: KAGVTQTPRYLIKTRGQQVTLSCSPISGHRSVSWYQQTPGQGLQFLFEYFSETQRNKGNFPGRFSGRQFSNSRSEMNVSTLELGDSALYLCASSPLAGGINEQFFGPGTRLTVL.

This clonotype is a singleton in its sample. The CDR3 sequence: CASSHSLDETYEQYF. In DNA, the CDR3 is TGTGCCAGCAGCCATTCCCTCGACGAGACCTACGAGCAGTACTTC. This chain joins TRBV3-1 and TRBJ2-7; D unclear. This CDR3 is 15 amino acids long. The V gene's germline CDR1 is LGHDT and CDR2 YNNKEL (reference sequence). V shed 3 bases and J shed 2 bases, with 14 bases lying between them.

This chain links TRBV25-1 with TRBJ2-7; 11 nucleotides align to TRBD2. Germline values: CDR1 MGHDK, CDR2 SYGVNS. The CDR3 is 17 amino acids. V was pared by 3 bases and J by 6 bases, with 13 bases of the junction left unmatched. In DNA, the CDR3 is TGTGCCAGCAGTGATCCGGGGGCTAGCGGGAGGTTCCTCGAGCAGTACTTC. Its protein product is CASSDPGASGRFLEQYF.

CDR3 coding DNA: TGCGCCAGCAGCCCCTTTCCGGACAGGGAAGACTATGGCTACACCTTC. Its translation: CASSPFPDREDYGYTF. This chain connects TRBV4-3 to TRBJ1-2; 8 bases are shared with TRBD1. V lost 4 bases, J lost 3 bases, and 10 bases stayed unmatched. The CDR3 length is 16 residues. CDR1 is LGHNA and CDR2 is YSLEER in the germline V gene.

V gene TRBV7-2 combines with J gene TRBJ1-5; TRBD1 is a possible D gene (5 bases). Germline-derived CDR1 and CDR2 are SGHTA and FQGNSA. The CDR3 covers 14 residues. V lost 10 bases and J 3 bases, leaving 16 bases between the germline ends. The CDR3 nucleotides read TGTGCCACCACCTTTTGGGGCTCCAATCAGCCCCAGCATTTT. Residues: CATTFWGSNQPQHF.

The chain couples TRBV6-5 to TRBJ2-1, with D perhaps matching TRBD2 (6 bases). CDR3 length: 15 residues. CDR1 is MNHEY, CDR2 SVGAGI, per germline. Trimming removed 6 bases from V and 3 bases from J, with 15 bases in between. In nucleotides, the CDR3 is TGTGCCAGCAGCCCCAGGGACTCAGACTACAATGAGCAGTTCTTC. This encodes CASSPRDSDYNEQFF.

The chain is built from TRBV20-1 and TRBJ2-1; D may be TRBD2 (5 bases). V dropped 4 bases and J dropped 4 bases, with 14 bases sitting between them. This CDR3 comprises 14 residues. Germline CDR1 DFQATT, CDR2 SNEGSKA (reference sequence). The CDR3 nucleotides are TGCAGTGCTATATCACGAGCGGAGTACAATGAGCAGTTCTTC. Translation: CSAISRAEYNEQFF.

The rearrangement links TRBV28 to TRBJ2-5, with D possibly matching TRBD1 (6 bases). Per the germline V gene, CDR1 is MDHEN and CDR2 is SYDVKM. Deletions cut 3 bases from V and 5 bases from J, with 19 bases between. CDR3 length: 16 amino acids. The CDR3, as DNA: TGTGCCAGCAGTTTCATCTGGACAGCGTCTGGCGAGACCCAGTACTTC. This codes for CASSFIWTASGETQYF.

The chain has TRBV2 and TRBJ2-1; 7 bases map to TRBD1. V was clipped by 8 bases and J by 5 bases; unmatched bases: 3. This CDR3 spans 12 amino acids. CDR1 and CDR2 (germline): SNHLY, FYNNEI. The CDR3 region is CASPGTDNEQFF. The CDR3 nucleotides are TGTGCCAGCCCCGGGACAGACAATGAGCAGTTCTTC. The full variable domain, with the rest looked up from reference TRBV2 and TRBJ2-1, is EPEVTQTPSHQVTQMGQEVILRCVPISNHLYFYWYRQILGQKVEFLVSFYNNEISEKSEIFDDQFSVERPDGSNFTLKIRSTKLEDSAMYFCASPGTDNEQFFGPGTRLTVL.